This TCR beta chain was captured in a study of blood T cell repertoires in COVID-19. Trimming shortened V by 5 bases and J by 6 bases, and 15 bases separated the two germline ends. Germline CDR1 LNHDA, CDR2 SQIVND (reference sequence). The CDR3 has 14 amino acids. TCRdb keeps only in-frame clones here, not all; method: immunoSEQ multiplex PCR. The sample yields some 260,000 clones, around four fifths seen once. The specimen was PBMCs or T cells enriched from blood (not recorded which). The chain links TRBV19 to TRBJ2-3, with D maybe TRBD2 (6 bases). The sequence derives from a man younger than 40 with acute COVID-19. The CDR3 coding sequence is TGTGCCAGTAGTCAAGAGGGGAGGATCGATACGCAGTATTTT. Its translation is CASSQEGRIDTQYF.